This T cell receptor beta chain was recorded in a study of coeliac disease. About the study: Refractory coeliac disease type I meant no gluten-free diet response for over 12 months. Whole-study results and caveats: Active celiac intraepithelial and lamina propria samples had lower TRB and TRG clonality than control samples.

About this clone: The antigen is undetermined.

Assay: immunoSEQ multiplex PCR; the TCRdb copy retains only in-frame clones and omits some. The sample shows several thousand clones, around two thirds of them seen only once. The source material was lamina propria lymphocytes from the gut. This receptor was identified in a man younger than 45 with celiac disease.

The CDR3 is CASSGLAGGEQFF. In DNA form, the CDR3 reads TGTGCCAGCAGTGGACTAGCGGGAGGTGAGCAGTTCTTC. The chain couples TRBV6-5 to TRBJ2-1; 14 bases fit TRBD2. This CDR3 has 13 residues. Germline CDR1 and CDR2: MNHEY and SVGAGI. V trimming: 5 bases; J trimming: 9 bases; junction bases outside the gene matches: 0.